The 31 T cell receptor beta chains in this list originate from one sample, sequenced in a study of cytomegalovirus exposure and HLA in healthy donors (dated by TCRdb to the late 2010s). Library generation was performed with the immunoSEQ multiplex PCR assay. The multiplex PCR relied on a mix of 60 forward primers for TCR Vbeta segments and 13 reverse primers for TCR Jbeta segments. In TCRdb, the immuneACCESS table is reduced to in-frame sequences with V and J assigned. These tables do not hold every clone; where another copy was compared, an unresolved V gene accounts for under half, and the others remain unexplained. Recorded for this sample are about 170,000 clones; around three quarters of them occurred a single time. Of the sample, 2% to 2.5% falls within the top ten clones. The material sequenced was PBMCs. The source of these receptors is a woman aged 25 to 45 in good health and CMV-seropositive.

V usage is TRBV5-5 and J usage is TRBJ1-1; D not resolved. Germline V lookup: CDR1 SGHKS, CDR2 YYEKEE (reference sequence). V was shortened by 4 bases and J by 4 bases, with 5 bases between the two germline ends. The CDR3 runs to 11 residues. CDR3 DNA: TGTGCCAGCAGCCACAGCACTGAAGCTTTCTTT. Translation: CASSHSTEAFF.

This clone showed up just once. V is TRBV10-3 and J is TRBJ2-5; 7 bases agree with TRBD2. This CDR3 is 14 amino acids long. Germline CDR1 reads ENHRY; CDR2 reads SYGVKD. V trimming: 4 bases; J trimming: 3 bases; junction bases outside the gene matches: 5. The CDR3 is CAISAFGGEETQYF. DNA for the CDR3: TGTGCCATCAGTGCCTTTGGGGGGGAAGAGACCCAGTACTTC.

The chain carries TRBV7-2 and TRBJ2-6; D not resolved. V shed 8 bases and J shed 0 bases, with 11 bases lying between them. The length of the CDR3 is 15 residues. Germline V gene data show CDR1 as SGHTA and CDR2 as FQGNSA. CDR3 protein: CASVPRSSGANVLTF. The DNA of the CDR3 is TGTGCCAGCGTCCCCCGCAGCTCTGGGGCCAACGTCCTGACTTTC.

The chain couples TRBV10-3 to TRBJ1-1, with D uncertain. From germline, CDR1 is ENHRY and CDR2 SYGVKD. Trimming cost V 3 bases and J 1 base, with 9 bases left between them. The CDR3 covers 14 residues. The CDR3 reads CAISDFRGNTEAFF. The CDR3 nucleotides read TGTGCCATCAGTGACTTCCGAGGGAACACTGAAGCTTTCTTT.

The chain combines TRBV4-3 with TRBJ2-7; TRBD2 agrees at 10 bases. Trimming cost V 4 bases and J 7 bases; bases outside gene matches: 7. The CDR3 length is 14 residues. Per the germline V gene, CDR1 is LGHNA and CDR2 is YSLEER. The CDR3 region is CASSLAAGGGEQYF. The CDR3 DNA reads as TGCGCCAGCAGCCTTGCAGCGGGAGGGGGGGAGCAGTACTTC.

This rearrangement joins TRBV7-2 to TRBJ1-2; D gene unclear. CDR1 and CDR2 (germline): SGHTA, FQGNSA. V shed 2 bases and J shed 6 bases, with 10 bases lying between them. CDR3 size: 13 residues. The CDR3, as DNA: TGTGCCAGCAGCTTATCCAGGTCCCATGGCTACACCTTC. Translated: CASSLSRSHGYTF.

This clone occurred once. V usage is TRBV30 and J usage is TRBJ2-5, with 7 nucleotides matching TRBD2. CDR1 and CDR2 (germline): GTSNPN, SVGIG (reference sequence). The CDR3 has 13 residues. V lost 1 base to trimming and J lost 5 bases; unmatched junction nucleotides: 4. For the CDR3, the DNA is TGTGCCTGGAGTGGCCTAGCGGCGGAGACCCAGTACTTC. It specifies CAWSGLAAETQYF.

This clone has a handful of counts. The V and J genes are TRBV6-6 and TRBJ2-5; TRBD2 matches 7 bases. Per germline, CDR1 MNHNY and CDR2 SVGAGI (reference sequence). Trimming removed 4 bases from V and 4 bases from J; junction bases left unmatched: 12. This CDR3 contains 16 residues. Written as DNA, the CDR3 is TGTGCCAGCAGTTCCGCTAGCGGACCCAACGTAGAGACCCAGTACTTC. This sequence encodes CASSSASGPNVETQYF.

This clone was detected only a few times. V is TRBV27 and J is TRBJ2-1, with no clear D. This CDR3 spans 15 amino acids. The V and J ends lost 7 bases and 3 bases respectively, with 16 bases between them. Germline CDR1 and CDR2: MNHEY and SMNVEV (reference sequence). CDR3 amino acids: CASTLRQALYNEQFF. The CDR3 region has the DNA TGTGCCAGCACCCTCCGGCAGGCCCTCTACAATGAGCAGTTCTTC.

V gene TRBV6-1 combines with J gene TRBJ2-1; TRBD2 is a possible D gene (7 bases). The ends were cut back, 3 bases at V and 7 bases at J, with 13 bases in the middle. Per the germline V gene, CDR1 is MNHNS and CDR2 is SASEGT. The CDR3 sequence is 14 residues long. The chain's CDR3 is CASSDLRGTNEQFF. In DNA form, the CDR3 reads TGTGCCAGCAGTGATTTGCGGGGGACAAATGAGCAGTTCTTC.

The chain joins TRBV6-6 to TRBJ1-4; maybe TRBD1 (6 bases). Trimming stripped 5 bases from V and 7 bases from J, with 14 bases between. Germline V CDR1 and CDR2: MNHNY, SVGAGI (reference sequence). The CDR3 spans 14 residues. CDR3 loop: CASSIRQESEKLFF. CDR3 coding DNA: TGTGCCAGCAGTATAAGACAGGAATCTGAAAAACTGTTTTTT.

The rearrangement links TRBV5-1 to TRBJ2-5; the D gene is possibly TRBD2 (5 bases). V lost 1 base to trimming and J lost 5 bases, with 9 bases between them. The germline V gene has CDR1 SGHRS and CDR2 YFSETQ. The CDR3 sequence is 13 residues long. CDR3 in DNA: TGCGCCAGCAGCTTGCGCGGGTGGGAGACCCAGTACTTC. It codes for CASSLRGWETQYF.

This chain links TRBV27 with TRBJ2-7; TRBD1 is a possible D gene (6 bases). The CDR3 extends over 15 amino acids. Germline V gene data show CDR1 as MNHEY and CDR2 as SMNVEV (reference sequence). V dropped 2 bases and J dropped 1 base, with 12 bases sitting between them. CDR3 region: CASSLEGHFSYEQYF. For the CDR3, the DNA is TGTGCCAGCAGTTTAGAGGGACACTTTTCCTACGAGCAGTACTTC.

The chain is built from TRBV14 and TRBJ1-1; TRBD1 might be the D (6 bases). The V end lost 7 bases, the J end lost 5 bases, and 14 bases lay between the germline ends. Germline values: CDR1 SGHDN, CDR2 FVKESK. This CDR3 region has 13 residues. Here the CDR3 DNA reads TGTGCCAGCACCGAAGGGGGGGGAACTGAAGCTTTCTTT. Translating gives CASTEGGGTEAFF.

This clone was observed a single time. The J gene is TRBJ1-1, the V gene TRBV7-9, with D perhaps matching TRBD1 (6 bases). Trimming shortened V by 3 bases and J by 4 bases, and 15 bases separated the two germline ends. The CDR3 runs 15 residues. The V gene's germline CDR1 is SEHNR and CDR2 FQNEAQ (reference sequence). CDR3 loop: CASSFIKQGRTEAFF. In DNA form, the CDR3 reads TGTGCCAGCAGCTTTATTAAACAGGGACGCACTGAAGCTTTCTTT. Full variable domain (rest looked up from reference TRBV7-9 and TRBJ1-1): DTGVSQNPRHKITKRGQNVTFRCDPISEHNRLYWYRQTLGQGPEFLTYFQNEAQLEKSRLLSDRFSAERPKGSFSTLEIQRTEQGDSAMYLCASSFIKQGRTEAFFGQGTRLTVV.

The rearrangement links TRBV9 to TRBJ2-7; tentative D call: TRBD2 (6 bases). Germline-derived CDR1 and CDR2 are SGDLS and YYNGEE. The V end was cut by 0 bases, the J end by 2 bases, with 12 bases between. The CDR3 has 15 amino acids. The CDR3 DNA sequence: TGTGCCAGCAGCGTAGAAGTCGGGGGAGCCTACGAGCAGTACTTC. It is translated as CASSVEVGGAYEQYF.

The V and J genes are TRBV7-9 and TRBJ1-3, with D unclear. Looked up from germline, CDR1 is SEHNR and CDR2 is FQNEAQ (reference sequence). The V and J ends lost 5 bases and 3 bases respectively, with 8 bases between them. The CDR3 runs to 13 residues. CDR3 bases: TGTGCCAGCAGCCGTGGGAGTGGAAACACCATATATTTT. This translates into CASSRGSGNTIYF.

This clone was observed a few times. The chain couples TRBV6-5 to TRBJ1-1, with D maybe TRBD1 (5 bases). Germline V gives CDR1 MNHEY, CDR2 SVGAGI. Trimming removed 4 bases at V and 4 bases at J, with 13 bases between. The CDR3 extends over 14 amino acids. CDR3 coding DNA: TGTGCCAGCAGTTTCATGGAGGGGCCCACTGAAGCTTTCTTT. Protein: CASSFMEGPTEAFF.

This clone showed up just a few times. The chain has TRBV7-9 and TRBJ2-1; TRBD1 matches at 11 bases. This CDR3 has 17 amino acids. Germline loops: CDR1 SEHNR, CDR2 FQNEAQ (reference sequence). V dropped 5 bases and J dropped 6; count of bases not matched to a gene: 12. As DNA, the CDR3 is TGTGCCAGCAGCCAGGACAGGGGGCTCGTTGGGGTCAATGAGCAGTTCTTC. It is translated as CASSQDRGLVGVNEQFF.

CDR3 amino acids: CASKAGGNGNEKLFF. The CDR3 DNA sequence: TGCGCCAGCAAGGCAGGGGGCAATGGTAATGAAAAACTGTTTTTT. This chain connects TRBV5-1 to TRBJ1-4, with 8 bases that match TRBD1. V shed 6 bases and J 4 bases; nucleotides not matched to a gene: 8. The CDR3 runs to 15 residues. Germline values: CDR1 SGHRS, CDR2 YFSETQ. The variable domain in full, with the rest retrieved from reference TRBV5-1 and TRBJ1-4, is KAGVTQTPRYLIKTRGQQVTLSCSPISGHRSVSWYQQTPGQGLQFLFEYFSETQRNKGNFPGRFSGRQFSNSRSEMNVSTLELGDSALYLCASKAGGNGNEKLFFGSGTQLSVL.

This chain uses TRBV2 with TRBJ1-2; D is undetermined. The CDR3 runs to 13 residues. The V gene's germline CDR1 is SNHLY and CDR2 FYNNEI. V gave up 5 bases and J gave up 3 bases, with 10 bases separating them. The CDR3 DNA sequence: TGTGCCAGCAGTACCTCAGGTGACTATGGCTACACCTTC. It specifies CASSTSGDYGYTF.

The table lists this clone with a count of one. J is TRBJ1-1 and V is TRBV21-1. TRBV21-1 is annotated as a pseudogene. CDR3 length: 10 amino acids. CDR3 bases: TGTGCCAGCAGCATCGTAGAAGCTTTCTTT. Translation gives CASSIVEAFF.

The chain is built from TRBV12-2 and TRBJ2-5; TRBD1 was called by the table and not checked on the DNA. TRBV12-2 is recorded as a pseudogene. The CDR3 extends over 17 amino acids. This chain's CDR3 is CASRLGHPGQGGETQYF. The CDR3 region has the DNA TGTGCAAGTCGCTTAGGCCATCCGGGACAGGGAGGAGAGACCCAGTACTTC.

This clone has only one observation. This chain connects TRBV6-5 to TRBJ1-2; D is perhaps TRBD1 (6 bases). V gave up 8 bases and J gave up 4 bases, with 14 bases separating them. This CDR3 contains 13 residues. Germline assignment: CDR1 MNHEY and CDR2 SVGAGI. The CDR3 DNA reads TGTGCCAGCGGTACAGGGTATGGCTATGGCTACACCTTC. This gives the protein CASGTGYGYGYTF.

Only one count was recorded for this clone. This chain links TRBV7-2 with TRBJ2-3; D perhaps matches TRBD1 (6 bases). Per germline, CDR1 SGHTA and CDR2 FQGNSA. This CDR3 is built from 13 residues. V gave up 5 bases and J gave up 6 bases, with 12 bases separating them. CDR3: CASSLYRVDTQYF. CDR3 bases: TGTGCCAGCAGCCTATACAGGGTTGATACGCAGTATTTT.

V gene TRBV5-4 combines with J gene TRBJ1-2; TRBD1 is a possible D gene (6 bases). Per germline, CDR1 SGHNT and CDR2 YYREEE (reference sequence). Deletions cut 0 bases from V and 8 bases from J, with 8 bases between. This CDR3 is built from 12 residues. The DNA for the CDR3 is TGTGCCAGCAGCTTGGACAGGGAAGGCTACACCTTC. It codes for CASSLDREGYTF.

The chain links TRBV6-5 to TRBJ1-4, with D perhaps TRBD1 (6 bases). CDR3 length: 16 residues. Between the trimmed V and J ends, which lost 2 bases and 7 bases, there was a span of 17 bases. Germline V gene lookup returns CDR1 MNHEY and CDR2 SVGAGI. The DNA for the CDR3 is TGTGCCAGCAGTTACCTTGTGGTGGGGGCGCGTGAAAAACTGTTTTTT. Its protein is CASSYLVVGAREKLFF.

CDR3: CASSQDGASGDYEQYF. The CDR3 bases are TGTGCCAGCAGCCAAGATGGGGCTAGCGGGGACTACGAGCAGTACTTC. The chain has TRBV14 and TRBJ2-7; TRBD2 matches at 9 bases. Per the germline V gene, CDR1 is SGHDN and CDR2 is FVKESK. The V segment lost 0 bases and the J segment 3 bases; nucleotides outside the gene matches: 6. The CDR3 loop spans 16 amino acids.

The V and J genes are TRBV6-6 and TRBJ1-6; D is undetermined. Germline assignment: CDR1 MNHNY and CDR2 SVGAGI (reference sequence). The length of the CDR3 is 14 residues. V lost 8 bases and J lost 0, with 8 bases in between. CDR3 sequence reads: CASLPSSYNSPLHF. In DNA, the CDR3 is TGTGCCAGCCTCCCCAGCTCCTATAATTCACCCCTCCACTTT.

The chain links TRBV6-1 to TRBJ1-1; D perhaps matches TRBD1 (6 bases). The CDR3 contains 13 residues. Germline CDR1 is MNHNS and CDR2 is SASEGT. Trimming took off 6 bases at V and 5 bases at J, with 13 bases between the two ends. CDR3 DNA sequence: TGTGCCAGCAGCGACAGGCGGCCGACTGAAGCTTTCTTT. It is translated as CASSDRRPTEAFF.

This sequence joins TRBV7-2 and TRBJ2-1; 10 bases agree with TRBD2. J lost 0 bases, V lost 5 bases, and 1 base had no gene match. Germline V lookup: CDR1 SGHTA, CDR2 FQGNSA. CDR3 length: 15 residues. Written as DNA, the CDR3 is TGTGCCAGCAGCCCTAGCGGGAGCTCCTACAATGAGCAGTTCTTC. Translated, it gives CASSPSGSSYNEQFF.